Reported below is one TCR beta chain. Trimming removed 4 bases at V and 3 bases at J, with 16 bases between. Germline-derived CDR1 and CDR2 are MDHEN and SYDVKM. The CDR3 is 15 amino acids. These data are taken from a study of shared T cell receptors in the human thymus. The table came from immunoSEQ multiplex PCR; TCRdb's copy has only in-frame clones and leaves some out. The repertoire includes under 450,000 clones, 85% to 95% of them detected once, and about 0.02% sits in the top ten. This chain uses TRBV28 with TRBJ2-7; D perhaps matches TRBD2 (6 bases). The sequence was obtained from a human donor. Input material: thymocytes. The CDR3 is CASSSPRDFFYEQYF. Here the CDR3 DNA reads TGTGCCAGCAGTTCCCCTCGGGACTTCTTCTACGAGCAGTACTTC.